The entry below describes one T cell receptor (beta chain). This sample is drawn from a study of T cell responses to AZD1222 COVID-19 vaccine. TCRdb's copy holds only in-frame clones and misses some; the assay was immunoSEQ multiplex PCR. The sample lists about 120,000 clones, over 75% occurring once. V was cut by 5 bases and J by 3 bases, with 13 bases left in between. The CDR3 loop spans 14 amino acids. Germline V gene lookup returns CDR1 MNHEY and CDR2 SVGAGI. The TCR was taken from an adult in good health. The sample was peripheral blood, taken on day 0 of AZD1222 vaccination. The genes are TRBV6-5 and TRBJ1-1, with D perhaps matching TRBD1 (6 bases). DNA of the CDR3: TGTGCCAGCAGTCAGGGGAGGGGGGACACTGAAGCTTTCTTT. It is translated as CASSQGRGDTEAFF.